Listed here are 27 T cell receptor beta chains from one sample, sequenced in a study of human T cells and chemical hapten exposure. Using its own MiXCR run on the RACE reads, TCRdb lists one record per CDR3 protein. The sample has just over 350,000 distinct CDR3 sequences, just under 6.5% seen once. Time point defined: patch test 2, 6 weeks after DPC sensitization. Treatment defined: therapeutic diphenylcyclopropenone sensitization with weekly scalp DPC. Source: whole blood, taken in connection with sensitization to the hapten diphenylcyclopropenone (DPC). These receptor sequences come from a woman aged 18-29 years with alopecia areata. Some clones in this sample may be carry-over from other donors' samples.

The sample holds a few counts of this clonotype. The chain employs TRBV25-1 and TRBJ1-1; 9 nucleotides line up with TRBD1. With 4 bases clipped from V and 7 bases from J, the junction kept 4 bases outside the gene matches. The length of the CDR3 is 13 residues. Per germline, CDR1 MGHDK and CDR2 SYGVNS. The CDR3 DNA sequence: TGTGCCAGCAGTGTGGGACAGGGCGTTGAAGCTTTCTTT. Amino acid sequence: CASSVGQGVEAFF.

In this sample, this clonotype turned up a few times. The CDR3 nucleotides are TGTGCCAGCAGACCCCTGGACTCTGGGGCCAACGTCCTGACTTTC. The encoded protein is CASRPLDSGANVLTF. The gene calls are TRBV6-6 and TRBJ2-6, with D uncertain. The CDR3 runs to 15 residues. V was trimmed by 6 bases and J by 0 bases, leaving 9 bases between them. Germline CDR1 and CDR2: MNHNY and SVGAGI (reference sequence).

About this clonotype: It may be a read error: a sequence one base away is much more abundant. CDR3 in amino acids: CASSAGQTFGLFF. CDR3 DNA: TGCGCCAGCAGCGCGGGACAGACCTTTGGACTGTTTTTT. The J gene is TRBJ1-4, the V gene TRBV5-1; TRBD1 aligns across 7 bases. J gave up 13 bases and V 4 bases, and 10 bases lay outside the gene matches. The CDR3 spans 13 residues. The germline V gene has CDR1 SGHRS and CDR2 YFSETQ. The entire variable domain, with the rest obtained from reference TRBV5-1 and TRBJ1-4, is as follows: KAGVTQTPRYLIKTRGQQVTLSCSPISGHRSVSWYQQTPGQGLQFLFEYFSETQRNKGNFPGRFSGRQFSNSRSEMNVSTLELGDSALYLCASSAGQTFGLFFGSGTQLSVL.

This clonotype was seen at least ten times. The J gene is TRBJ1-2, the V gene TRBV29-1, with TRBD1 identical over 7 bases. Germline-derived CDR1 and CDR2 are SQVTM and ANQGSEA. This CDR3 contains 13 residues. V lost 7 bases to trimming and J lost 4 bases; unmatched junction nucleotides: 9. CDR3 bases: TGCAGCGCTCAGGGGGGGACTCGCTATGGCTACACCTTC. Translation gives CSAQGGTRYGYTF.

This clonotype was observed at least ten times. The chain combines TRBV20-1 with TRBJ1-5, with D possibly matching TRBD1 (5 bases). Germline V gene data show CDR1 as DFQATT and CDR2 as SNEGSKA (reference sequence). The CDR3 runs 13 residues. Between the trimmed V and J ends, which lost 5 bases and 2 bases, there was a span of 10 bases. CDR3 in amino acids: CSALPGGNQPQHF. The CDR3 DNA follows: TGCAGTGCTTTACCGGGGGGCAATCAGCCCCAGCATTTT.

This clonotype was observed a few times. The DNA of the CDR3 is TGTGCCAGCTCACCCGGGGATCGTCAGCCCCAGCATTTT. As protein: CASSPGDRQPQHF. The chain joins TRBV18 to TRBJ1-5; D remains ambiguous. V lost 3 bases, J lost 6 bases, and 9 bases lay in between. The CDR3 contains 13 residues. CDR1 and CDR2 from the germline V gene are KGHSH and LQKENI.

Ten or more counts support this clonotype. The chain has TRBV7-9 and TRBJ1-2; D gene unclear. The CDR3 has 13 amino acids. Germline lookup yields CDR1 SEHNR and CDR2 FQNEAQ (reference sequence). V shed 3 bases and J shed 4 bases, with 9 bases lying between them. DNA of the CDR3: TGTGCCAGCAGCTTGAAGCCGAGCTATGGCTACACCTTC. This codes for CASSLKPSYGYTF.

The genes are TRBV6-5 and TRBJ2-5, with D uncertain. The CDR3 loop spans 14 amino acids. V was cut by 0 bases and J by 4 bases, with 9 bases left in between. Germline values: CDR1 MNHEY, CDR2 SVGAGI. CDR3 in amino acids: CASSYSPSPETQYF. The CDR3 bases are TGTGCCAGCAGTTACTCACCCAGCCCAGAGACCCAGTACTTC.

This clonotype has a count of ten or more. V gene TRBV3-1 combines with J gene TRBJ1-1; D might be TRBD1 (5 bases). CDR1 and CDR2 from the germline V gene are LGHDT and YNNKEL (reference sequence). V shed 0 bases and J shed 8 bases, with 13 bases lying between them. The CDR3 loop spans 14 amino acids. This CDR3 is CASSQDGSSGEAFF. Written as DNA, the CDR3 is TGTGCCAGCAGCCAAGATGGTTCATCAGGGGAAGCTTTCTTT.

This clonotype was seen a few times. The rearrangement uses TRBV20-1 and TRBJ1-5, with D uncertain. This CDR3 has 13 amino acids. The germline V gene has CDR1 DFQATT and CDR2 SNEGSKA (reference sequence). V gave up 5 bases and J gave up 3 bases, with 11 bases separating them. CDR3 region: CSAPLNPNQPQHF. The DNA for the CDR3 is TGCAGTGCTCCTCTTAACCCCAATCAGCCCCAGCATTTT.

In its sample, this clonotype was seen many times. J is TRBJ1-5 and V is TRBV7-3; D gene uncertain. The germline CDR1 and CDR2 sequences are SGHTA and FQGTGA. This CDR3 is built from 21 residues. V dropped 5 bases and J dropped 5 bases, with 34 bases sitting between them. The CDR3 region is CASSRLQEGAESYLRYQPQHF. In DNA, the CDR3 is TGTGCCAGCAGCCGCCTCCAAGAGGGAGCGGAGTCTTACCTTCGGTATCAGCCCCAGCATTTT.

This clonotype was observed many times. This sequence joins TRBV12-3 or TRBV12-4 and TRBJ2-7; 8 bases line up with TRBD2. The trim removed 3 bases at V and 2 bases at J, leaving 3 bases unmatched. The CDR3 consists of 14 residues. The chain's CDR3 is CASSFSGVTYEQYF. The CDR3 DNA sequence: TGTGCCAGCAGTTTTAGCGGGGTGACCTACGAGCAGTACTTC.

The chain uses TRBV7-2 and TRBJ2-5; the D is unclear. Trimming cost V 2 bases and J 3 bases, with 10 bases left between them. The germline gives CDR1 SGHTA, CDR2 FQGNSA. The CDR3 spans 14 residues. This CDR3 is CASSLQFGEETQYF. The CDR3 nucleotides are TGTGCCAGCAGCTTACAATTCGGCGAAGAGACCCAGTACTTC.

The chain is built from TRBV5-1 and TRBJ1-6, with TRBD1 identical over 8 bases. Germline CDR1 and CDR2: SGHRS and YFSETQ. The J segment lost 8 bases and the V segment lost 2 bases, leaving 12 bases of the junction unmatched. This CDR3 spans 17 amino acids. DNA for the CDR3: TGCGCCAGCAGCTTACAGGGGGGGGCCACGAAGGATTCACCCCTCCACTTT. It is translated as CASSLQGGATKDSPLHF.

Note on this clonotype: At one of its ends the junction is not consistent with the germline gene, which may arise from a read error. This chain joins TRBV9 and TRBJ2-1; tentative D call: TRBD2 (7 bases). This CDR3 is 15 amino acids long. Germline V gene data show CDR1 as SGDLS and CDR2 as YYNGEE. The CDR3 nucleotides read TGTGCCAGCAGCGTCGAGTGGGGGGGCCGGAATGGGCAGTTCTTC. Encoded protein: CASSVEWGGRNGQFF.

The rearrangement links TRBV20-1 to TRBJ2-3; 7 nucleotides line up with TRBD2. Germline CDR1 DFQATT, CDR2 SNEGSKA (reference sequence). J gave up 0 bases and V 1 base, and 7 bases lay outside the gene matches. The CDR3 extends over 16 amino acids. CDR3 in amino acids: CSARVWGGLSTDTQYF. In DNA, the CDR3 is TGCAGTGCTAGAGTATGGGGGGGACTTAGCACAGATACGCAGTATTTT.

In this sample, this clonotype turned up many times. The rearrangement joins TRBV13 to TRBJ1-1; unclear D gene. The CDR3 consists of 12 residues. Germline loops: CDR1 PRHDT, CDR2 FYEKMQ (reference sequence). V lost 5 bases and J 12 bases, leaving 16 bases between the germline ends. The CDR3 protein is CASSRGYSSPFF. The CDR3, as DNA: TGTGCCAGCAGCAGAGGATATTCTTCTCCTTTCTTT. Using reference TRBV13 and TRBJ1-1 for the parts outside the CDR3, the full variable domain is AAGVIQSPRHLIKEKRETATLKCYPIPRHDTVYWYQQGPGQDPQFLISFYEKMQSDKGSIPDRFSAQQFSDYHSELNMSSLELGDSALYFCASSRGYSSPFFGQGTRLTVV.

This clonotype came up many times. J is TRBJ2-7 and V is TRBV20-1; 10 bases line up with TRBD2. This CDR3 has 14 residues. Per the germline V gene, CDR1 is DFQATT and CDR2 is SNEGSKA (reference sequence). V dropped 0 bases and J dropped 4; count of bases not matched to a gene: 3. CDR3: CSARELAGKYEQYF. In nucleotides, the CDR3 is TGCAGTGCTAGAGAACTAGCGGGGAAGTACGAGCAGTACTTC.

The table lists this clonotype with a few counts. The rearrangement links TRBV12-3 or TRBV12-4 to TRBJ1-2, with D possibly TRBD1 on 6 matching bases. The V end lost 7 bases, the J end lost 8 bases, and 14 bases lay between the germline ends. This CDR3 has 12 amino acids. CDR3 sequence reads: CASTQGLVGYTF. The CDR3 DNA sequence: TGTGCCAGCACCCAGGGGCTCGTGGGCTACACCTTC.

This clonotype was detected a few times. V usage is TRBV27 and J usage is TRBJ2-1, with TRBD1 matching 9 bases. Germline V gene sequence: CDR1 MNHEY, CDR2 SMNVEV (reference sequence). The J segment lost 5 bases and the V segment lost 4 bases, leaving 3 bases of the junction unmatched. The CDR3 has 14 residues. This CDR3 reads CASSSWTGDNEQFF. The DNA for the CDR3 is TGTGCCAGCAGTTCCTGGACAGGGGACAATGAGCAGTTCTTC.

The chain employs TRBV12-3 or TRBV12-4 and TRBJ1-5, with 9 bases that match TRBD1. The CDR3 is 14 residues long. J gave up 6 bases and V 5 bases, and 5 bases lay outside the gene matches. CDR3 loop: CASSPTGGGQPQHF. The CDR3 DNA is TGTGCCAGCAGTCCTACAGGGGGCGGTCAGCCCCAGCATTTT.

This clonotype was recorded many times. This chain joins TRBV5-6 and TRBJ2-1; either TRBD1 or TRBD2 may fit D (5 bases each). CDR1 is SGHDT, CDR2 YYEEEE, per germline. V was clipped by 1 base and J by 3 bases, with 11 bases between them. This CDR3 comprises 15 residues. The CDR3 is CASSLPGTGYNEQFF. CDR3 DNA sequence: TGTGCCAGCAGCTTGCCAGGGACGGGCTACAATGAGCAGTTCTTC.

There are many counts of this clonotype. This chain joins TRBV29-1 and TRBJ1-1; D unresolved. Germline lookup yields CDR1 SQVTM and CDR2 ANQGSEA. CDR3 length equals 13 residues. V shed 4 bases and J shed 0 bases, with 9 bases lying between them. The CDR3 DNA reads TGCAGCGTTGTACCATATATGAACACTGAAGCTTTCTTT. It translates to CSVVPYMNTEAFF.

The table lists this clonotype with a few counts. In DNA, the CDR3 is TGTGCCAGCAGCCACGACAGGGGACAGACCCAGTACTTC. Protein sequence: CASSHDRGQTQYF. V gene TRBV7-8 combines with J gene TRBJ2-5; 8 bases agree with TRBD1. The V and J ends lost 5 bases and 6 bases, in that order; junction bases with no gene match: 5. CDR3 length: 13 amino acids. Germline CDR1 reads SGHVS; CDR2 reads FQNEAQ.

This clonotype was detected many times. The V call is TRBV25-1, the J call TRBJ1-1; D call uncertain. V lost 6 bases and J 11 bases, leaving 19 bases between the germline ends. CDR3 length: 13 residues. CDR1 MGHDK and CDR2 SYGVNS come from the germline V gene. In nucleotides, the CDR3 is TGTGCCAGCAGCGATGTAGCATGCGTCTGGGCTTTCTTT. Its translation is CASSDVACVWAFF.

In its sample, this clonotype was seen a few times. The chain combines TRBV9 with TRBJ1-5, with no clear D. CDR1 is SGDLS and CDR2 is YYNGEE in the germline V gene. The CDR3 covers 15 residues. Trimming removed 0 bases from V and 11 bases from J, with 18 bases in between. CDR3 protein: CASSVAPTEQGTQHF. CDR3 DNA sequence: TGTGCCAGCAGCGTAGCTCCGACGGAGCAAGGGACCCAGCATTTT.

The V call is TRBV28, the J call TRBJ2-2; TRBD2 might be the D (7 bases). Trimming took off 7 bases at V and 5 bases at J, with 20 bases between the two ends. The germline V gene has CDR1 MDHEN and CDR2 SYDVKM. This CDR3 is 16 amino acids long. The CDR3 bases are TGTGCCAGCACCGGGGCAGAGGGGGGGTGGACCGGGGAGCTGTTTTTT. Protein sequence: CASTGAEGGWTGELFF.